The entry below describes one TCR beta chain. The data originate from a study of cytomegalovirus exposure and HLA in healthy donors. PCR was performed using 60 Vbeta and 13 Jbeta primers. Method: immunoSEQ multiplex PCR; TCRdb's copy keeps in-frame clones and lacks some. The sample includes around 140,000 clones, roughly 70% seen only once; the top ten take roughly 6.6%. The germline gives CDR1 KGHSY, CDR2 FQNENV. This CDR3 is 14 amino acids long. V gave up 1 base and J gave up 5 bases, with 8 bases separating them. V gene TRBV16 combines with J gene TRBJ1-4; D may be TRBD1 (6 bases). The source of this sequence is a man aged 25-40 years in good health and CMV-seronegative. The sample comprised PBMCs. The CDR3 nucleotides read TGTGCCAGCAGCCAATTGGGGGCGAATGAAAAACTGTTTTTT. It translates to CASSQLGANEKLFF.